This entry describes one T cell receptor (beta chain). The authors reverse transcribed about 0.5 to 1 ug RNA with random hexamers. Across 54 Vbeta and 13 Jbeta, TCR beta CDR3 was amplified with immunoSEQ multiplex PCR. Each CDR3 protein gets one entry after TCRdb re-called the immunoSEQ multiplex PCR reads with MiXCR. The sample carries about 200,000 distinct CDR3 sequences, approximately 90% recorded once. CD8+ and CD4+ blood T cells underwent TCR beta sequencing. Isolation of CD8+ and CD4+ T cells was performed negatively, whereas enrichment of TEMRA cells was done by FACS. The V gene's germline CDR1 is SGDLS and CDR2 YYNGEE. Trimming stripped 3 bases from V and 0 bases from J, with 8 bases between. The CDR3 consists of 14 residues. The sample comes from a study of CD8 T cells in Susac syndrome.

Specimen: CD8+ T cells from PBMCs. V is TRBV9 and J is TRBJ2-3; no definite D call. The sequence was obtained from a human donor with multiple sclerosis. The DNA for the CDR3 is TGTGCCAGCAGCGAGGGATCTAGCACAGATACGCAGTATTTT. It encodes CASSEGSSTDTQYF.